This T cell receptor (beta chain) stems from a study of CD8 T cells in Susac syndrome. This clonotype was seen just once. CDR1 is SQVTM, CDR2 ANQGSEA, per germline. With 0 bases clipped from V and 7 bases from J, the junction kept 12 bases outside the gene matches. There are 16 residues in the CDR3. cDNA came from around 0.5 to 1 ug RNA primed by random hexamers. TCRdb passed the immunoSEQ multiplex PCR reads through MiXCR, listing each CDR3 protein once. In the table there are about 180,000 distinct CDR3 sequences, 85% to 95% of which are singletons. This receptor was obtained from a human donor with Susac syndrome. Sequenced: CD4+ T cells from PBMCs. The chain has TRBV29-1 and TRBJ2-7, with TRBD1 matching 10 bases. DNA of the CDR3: TGCAGCGTTGAAGATCCTCGACAGGGGGCGAAGAGTGAGCAGTACTTC. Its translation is CSVEDPRQGAKSEQYF.